This TCR beta chain is drawn from a study of blood T cell repertoires in COVID-19. Using immunoSEQ multiplex PCR, the repertoire was profiled, and TCRdb retains in-frame clones only, with some absent. The data contain around 60,000 clones, approximately 92% of them singletons. Sequenced material: peripheral blood. This receptor was obtained from a man in his sixties with acute or convalescent COVID-19.

This CDR3 is CASSPPSGSSYNEQFF. In nucleotides, the CDR3 is TGTGCCAGCAGTCCCCCAAGCGGGAGCTCCTACAATGAGCAGTTCTTC. The chain carries TRBV7-9 and TRBJ2-1, with 8 bases that match TRBD2. Germline CDR1 SEHNR, CDR2 FQNEAQ (reference sequence). Losses at the gene ends were 6 bases for V and 0 bases for J; bases not matched to a gene: 7. CDR3 length equals 16 residues.